The 5 T cell receptor beta chains given below trace back to one sample, sequenced in a study of T cell changes during pregnancy in multiple sclerosis. Generated by immunoSEQ multiplex PCR, the TCRdb table keeps only in-frame clones and is missing some. The data hold about 74,000 clones, with 75% to 90% observed a single time. Here the sequenced sample was peripheral blood, taken before pregnancy. The receptors originated from a female donor with multiple sclerosis, enrolled in a pregnancy study.

The rearrangement joins TRBV18 to TRBJ1-2; weak D call: TRBD1 (6 bases). Germline CDR1 KGHSH, CDR2 LQKENI. CDR3 length equals 15 residues. V was pared by 0 bases and J by 4 bases, with 12 bases between. CDR3 in amino acids: CASSPPPGASYGYTF. The CDR3 coding sequence is TGTGCCAGCTCACCACCTCCAGGGGCCAGCTATGGCTACACCTTC.

The V and J genes are TRBV7-9 and TRBJ2-4; D perhaps matches TRBD1 (6 bases). Trimming took 3 bases from V and 1 from J, leaving 10 bases between them. CDR3 size: 15 residues. Germline loops: CDR1 SEHNR, CDR2 FQNEAQ (reference sequence). As DNA, the CDR3 is TGTGCCAGCAGCTTCGCAGGGGAGGCCAAAAACATTCAGTACTTC. Its translation is CASSFAGEAKNIQYF.

V is TRBV19 and J is TRBJ1-4, with TRBD1 matching over 10 bases. Trimming at V came to 6 bases and at J to 4 bases, leaving 2 bases not matched to a gene. CDR1 LNHDA and CDR2 SQIVND come from the germline V gene (reference sequence). The CDR3 length is 14 residues. The DNA of the CDR3 is TGTGCCAGTAGCGGACAGGGGGGTAATGAAAAACTGTTTTTT. It yields the protein CASSGQGGNEKLFF.

The chain combines TRBV19 with TRBJ2-4; 7 positions agree with TRBD2. This CDR3 is built from 13 residues. With V trimmed by 3 bases and J by 9 bases, 5 bases remained unmatched. Germline loops: CDR1 LNHDA, CDR2 SQIVND (reference sequence). CDR3 sequence: CASSIIREGIQYF. For the CDR3, the DNA is TGTGCCAGTAGTATTATCAGGGAGGGCATTCAGTACTTC.

The count of this clone is one. DNA of the CDR3: TGTGCCAGCACGGGGGTACAGGGGATGAACACTGAAGCTTTCTTT. This translates into CASTGVQGMNTEAFF. This chain links TRBV6-1 with TRBJ1-1; TRBD1 aligns across 7 bases. CDR1 and CDR2 (germline): MNHNS, SASEGT. The junction had 8 bases not matched to a gene; V was cut back by 7 bases and J by 0 bases. The CDR3 consists of 15 residues.